This TCR beta chain was sequenced for a study of CD8 T cells in Susac syndrome. V was pared by 4 bases and J by 0 bases, with 18 bases between. Germline lookup yields CDR1 LGHDT and CDR2 YNNKEL (reference sequence). This CDR3 contains 17 residues. After extraction with the RNeasy kit, about 0.45 to 1 ug of the RNA was reverse transcribed using random hexamers. Amplification of TCR beta CDR3 across 54 Vbeta and 13 Jbeta was performed with immunoSEQ multiplex PCR. TCRdb independently ran MiXCR on the immunoSEQ multiplex PCR reads; one entry per CDR3 protein. The table lists hundreds of thousands of distinct CDR3 sequences, approximately 85% of them singletons. The multiple sclerosis control group consisted of treatment-naive patients whose relapsing-remitting disease, which was either stable or active, fulfilled revised McDonald criteria.

The chain combines TRBV3-1 with TRBJ1-2, with D perhaps TRBD1 (5 bases). The specimen sequenced was CD8+ T cells from PBMCs. This TCR came from a human donor with multiple sclerosis. The CDR3 DNA reads TGTGCCAGCAGCCGGGGGGTGTTCCTTGCCGCTAACTATGGCTACACCTTC. It codes for CASSRGVFLAANYGYTF.